Shown below are 19 T cell receptor beta chains from a single sample sequenced in a study of T cells in Graves' hyperthyroidism and ophthalmopathy. What was amplified from RNA transcripts were TCR beta CDR3 regions. First-round RT-PCR of the TCR CDR3 relied on the HTBI primer set. TCRdb passed the multiplex PCR reads through MiXCR, listing each CDR3 protein once. In the table there are roughly 420,000 distinct CDR3 sequences, roughly 14% of which are singletons. Material for sequencing was blood. The source of these receptors is a woman aged 18-29 years with Graves' hyperthyroidism.

Ten or more counts support this clonotype. The chain carries TRBV7-9 and TRBJ2-7; TRBD2 aligns across 11 bases. This CDR3 region has 15 residues. The junction had 4 bases not matched to a gene; V was cut back by 4 bases and J by 2 bases. Looked up from germline, CDR1 is SEHNR and CDR2 is FQNEAQ (reference sequence). The CDR3 DNA sequence: TGTGCCAGCAGCTCCGGGACTAGCGGAGCCTACGAGCAGTACTTC. Translation gives CASSSGTSGAYEQYF.

There are many counts of this clonotype. The chain's CDR3 is CASSEAGGGNQPQHF. The DNA of the CDR3 is TGTGCCAGCAGTGAAGCAGGGGGTGGCAATCAGCCCCAGCATTTT. The chain combines TRBV2 with TRBJ1-5, with a tentative D call TRBD1 (6 bases). The V gene's germline CDR1 is SNHLY and CDR2 FYNNEI. The V end lost 0 bases, the J end lost 2 bases, and 8 bases lay between the germline ends. The CDR3 totals 15 residues.

Only a few counts were recorded for this clonotype. This chain uses TRBV9 with TRBJ1-3; no clear D. In germline, CDR1 is SGDLS, CDR2 YYNGEE. CDR3 length: 16 amino acids. Trimming pared 0 bases from V and 0 bases from J, leaving 10 bases between. CDR3 in DNA: TGTGCCAGCAGCGTAGAGGCCCTGAGCTCTGGAAACACCATATATTTT. This codes for CASSVEALSSGNTIYF.

This clonotype occurred many times. This rearrangement joins TRBV7-9 to TRBJ2-3; 9 nucleotides align to TRBD1. CDR1 is SEHNR and CDR2 is FQNEAQ in the germline V gene (reference sequence). V gave up 6 bases and J gave up 5 bases; unmatched junction bases: 6. CDR3 length equals 14 residues. This CDR3 reads CASSLQGAIDTQYF. The DNA of the CDR3 is TGTGCCAGCAGTCTACAGGGGGCGATAGATACGCAGTATTTT. Using reference TRBV7-9 and TRBJ2-3 for the parts outside the CDR3, the full variable domain is DTGVSQNPRHKITKRGQNVTFRCDPISEHNRLYWYRQTLGQGPEFLTYFQNEAQLEKSRLLSDRFSAERPKGSFSTLEIQRTEQGDSAMYLCASSLQGAIDTQYFGPGTRLTVL.

This clonotype was found many times. The genes are TRBV18 and TRBJ1-2; D is uncertain. Per the germline V gene, CDR1 is KGHSH and CDR2 is LQKENI. The CDR3 runs 13 residues. V was trimmed by 6 bases and J by 5 bases, leaving 13 bases between them. In DNA, the CDR3 is TGTGCCAGCTCTCCGGACCGTCCATATGGCTACACCTTC. It specifies CASSPDRPYGYTF.

This clonotype was found many times. CDR3 DNA sequence: TGCGCCAGTGGCCCAATTTCGGCGTCGAACTATGGCTACACCTTC. Its protein is CASGPISASNYGYTF. The V gene is TRBV5-1, the J gene TRBJ1-2; D remains ambiguous. The germline CDR1 and CDR2 sequences are SGHRS and YFSETQ. Deletions cut 8 bases from V and 2 bases from J, with 19 bases between. The CDR3 is 15 residues long. Complete variable domain (other parts from reference TRBV5-1 and TRBJ1-2): KAGVTQTPRYLIKTRGQQVTLSCSPISGHRSVSWYQQTPGQGLQFLFEYFSETQRNKGNFPGRFSGRQFSNSRSEMNVSTLELGDSALYLCASGPISASNYGYTFGSGTRLTVV.

This clonotype was recorded many times. V is TRBV12-3 or TRBV12-4 and J is TRBJ1-2; D might be TRBD1 (6 bases). Trimming took 6 bases from V and 3 from J, leaving 11 bases between them. This CDR3 is built from 13 residues. The CDR3 is CASSLQGYYGYTF. The DNA of the CDR3 is TGTGCCAGCAGCCTACAGGGCTACTATGGCTACACCTTC.

This clonotype appeared many times. V and J are TRBV7-2 and TRBJ2-3; D not certain. V was clipped by 5 bases and J by 1 base, with 7 bases between them. Looked up from germline, CDR1 is SGHTA and CDR2 is FQGNSA. The length of the CDR3 is 13 residues. The chain's CDR3 is CASSAQRTDTQYF. The DNA for the CDR3 is TGTGCCAGCAGCGCCCAACGCACAGATACGCAGTATTTT.

This clonotype occurred a few times. The gene calls are TRBV5-1 and TRBJ2-3; D is unresolved. Trimming removed 3 bases from V and 4 bases from J, with 9 bases in between. This CDR3 comprises 13 residues. Germline V gene data show CDR1 as SGHRS and CDR2 as YFSETQ. CDR3 loop: CASSSAMSDTQYF. CDR3 DNA: TGCGCCAGCAGCTCAGCGATGTCAGATACGCAGTATTTT.

This clonotype was counted ten times or more. The genes are TRBV27 and TRBJ2-1, with 9 bases fitting TRBD1. The CDR3 spans 15 residues. CDR1 and CDR2 from the germline V gene are MNHEY and SMNVEV (reference sequence). The junction had 6 bases not matched to a gene; V was cut back by 3 bases and J by 6 bases. As DNA, the CDR3 is TGTGCCAGCAGTTTGATGACAGGGGGTGGCAATGAGCAGTTCTTC. Translating gives CASSLMTGGGNEQFF.

The rearrangement links TRBV3-1 to TRBJ1-2; no firm D call. Per germline, CDR1 LGHDT and CDR2 YNNKEL (reference sequence). Trimming shortened V by 1 base and J by 8 bases, and 23 bases separated the two germline ends. This CDR3 spans 17 amino acids. The CDR3 loop reads CASSQGPPWQNPKGYTF. In nucleotides, the CDR3 is TGTGCCAGCAGCCAAGGCCCTCCTTGGCAGAACCCAAAGGGCTACACCTTC.

This clonotype was detected many times. The V call is TRBV2, the J call TRBJ2-7; D assignment may be TRBD1 or TRBD2 (6 bases each). Germline CDR1 reads SNHLY; CDR2 reads FYNNEI. V lost 6 bases to trimming and J lost 5 bases, with 20 bases between them. The CDR3 loop spans 15 amino acids. The CDR3 coding sequence is TGTGCCAGCAGCGGGAGCGAAAGGGGGGTGAACGAGCAGTACTTC. Its protein is CASSGSERGVNEQYF.

This clonotype was seen a handful of times. The rearrangement joins TRBV19 to TRBJ1-1; weak D call: TRBD1 (5 bases). Trimming took 5 bases from V and 1 from J, leaving 20 bases between them. Germline lookup yields CDR1 LNHDA and CDR2 SQIVND (reference sequence). The CDR3 consists of 17 residues. The DNA for the CDR3 is TGTGCCAGTAGTCGGCCGGGACCCCGGAACCCGAACACTGAAGCTTTCTTT. Encoded protein: CASSRPGPRNPNTEAFF.

The sample holds a few counts of this clonotype. The chain is built from TRBV29-1 and TRBJ2-3, with D maybe TRBD2 (5 bases). CDR3 length: 13 residues. Trimming cost V 4 bases and J 5 bases, with 13 bases left between them. Germline CDR1 is SQVTM and CDR2 is ANQGSEA. As DNA, the CDR3 is TGCAGCGTTGCGGTCGGGATAGGAGATACGCAGTATTTT. Translating it yields CSVAVGIGDTQYF.

This clonotype showed up just a few times. The chain has TRBV9 and TRBJ2-7; the D is unclear. CDR1 SGDLS and CDR2 YYNGEE come from the germline V gene. There are 14 residues in the CDR3. Trimming took off 0 bases at V and 5 bases at J, with 12 bases between the two ends. The chain's CDR3 is CASSVEPGIHEQYF. Written as DNA, the CDR3 is TGTGCCAGCAGCGTAGAGCCAGGAATTCACGAGCAGTACTTC.

This clonotype occurred many times. CDR3: CASSLGPGNNEQFF. CDR3 DNA: TGCGCCAGCAGCTTGGGGCCCGGAAACAATGAGCAGTTCTTC. This sequence joins TRBV5-1 and TRBJ2-1; D remains ambiguous. V lost 0 bases and J lost 5, with 9 bases in between. This CDR3 spans 14 amino acids. CDR1 and CDR2 from the germline V gene are SGHRS and YFSETQ.

This chain joins TRBV28 and TRBJ1-6; D unresolved. V was clipped by 11 bases and J by 0 bases, with 8 bases between them. This CDR3 comprises 13 residues. Germline assignment: CDR1 MDHEN and CDR2 SYDVKM. The CDR3 protein is CAALSSYNSPLHF. In DNA form, the CDR3 reads TGTGCCGCTTTGAGCTCCTATAATTCACCCCTCCACTTT.

This clonotype was recorded at least ten times. The V call is TRBV5-1, the J call TRBJ1-1; the D is unclear. CDR3 length: 13 amino acids. Trimming shortened V by 0 bases and J by 8 bases, and 11 bases separated the two germline ends. Germline assignment: CDR1 SGHRS and CDR2 YFSETQ. The CDR3 sequence is CASSLDQVGEAFF. In nucleotides, the CDR3 is TGCGCCAGCAGCTTGGACCAGGTGGGCGAAGCTTTCTTT.

In its sample, this clonotype was seen a few times. The rearrangement uses TRBV29-1 and TRBJ1-2; a possible D gene is TRBD1 (5 bases). From germline, CDR1 is SQVTM and CDR2 ANQGSEA. The CDR3 runs to 13 residues. The germline V and J ends were trimmed by 2 bases and 8 bases, with 15 bases remaining between them. This chain's CDR3 is CSVEIGRAGGYTF. The CDR3 nucleotides read TGCAGCGTTGAAATCGGCAGGGCGGGCGGCTACACCTTC. The full variable domain, in which reference TRBV29-1 and TRBJ1-2 provide the parts outside the CDR3, is SAVISQKPSRDICQRGTSLTIQCQVDSQVTMMFWYRQQPGQSLTLIATANQGSEATYESGFVIDKFPISRPNLTFSTLTVSNMSPEDSSIYLCSVEIGRAGGYTFGSGTRLTVV.